The next 6 T cell receptor beta chains were all read from a single sample in a study of T cell repertoires in cytomegalovirus infection. TCRdb called the reads again in MiXCR, with one record for every CDR3 protein. The table shows about 140,000 distinct CDR3 sequences, with about 6.3% occurring only once. Source material: PBMCs. The receptors derive from a human donor in good health (CMV status not recorded). Some clones in this sample may be carry-over from other donors' samples.

The table lists this clonotype with a few counts. This chain joins TRBV5-6 and TRBJ2-7, with 7 bases that match TRBD1. After removal of 2 bases from V and 6 bases from J, the junction contained 2 bases not matched to a gene. CDR3 length equals 12 residues. Germline V lookup: CDR1 SGHDT, CDR2 YYEEEE. The CDR3 DNA is TGTGCCAGCAGCTTACAGGGGCCCGAGCAGTACTTC. Amino acid sequence: CASSLQGPEQYF. The whole variable domain, remainder taken from reference TRBV5-6 and TRBJ2-7, is DAGVTQSPTHLIKTRGQQVTLRCSPKSGHDTVSWYQQALGQGPQFIFQYYEEEERQRGNFPDRFSGHQFPNYSSELNVNALLLGDSALYLCASSLQGPEQYFGPGTRLTVT.

The chain links TRBV20-1 to TRBJ1-1; maybe TRBD1 (5 bases). The CDR3 extends over 11 amino acids. The V gene's germline CDR1 is DFQATT and CDR2 SNEGSKA (reference sequence). The V end was cut by 5 bases, the J end by 7 bases, with 11 bases between. The CDR3 spells CSAPGRGEAFF. CDR3 nucleotide sequence: TGCAGTGCTCCGGGGCGGGGTGAAGCTTTCTTT.

Many counts were recorded for this clonotype. This chain joins TRBV7-6 and TRBJ1-1; no definite D call. The CDR3 is 15 amino acids. V lost 5 bases, J lost 7 bases, and 20 bases lay in between. CDR1 and CDR2 from the germline V gene are SGHVS and FNYEAQ. DNA for the CDR3: TGTGCCAGCAGCCCCTTTTTAGGACCGCTGAATGAAGCTTTCTTT. Its protein product is CASSPFLGPLNEAFF.

In nucleotides, the CDR3 is TGTGCCAGCAGCCTTAACCCCGGGACAGTCTATGGCTACACCTTC. It is translated as CASSLNPGTVYGYTF. The chain joins TRBV2 to TRBJ1-2; 7 positions match TRBD1. CDR3 length equals 15 residues. CDR1 and CDR2 from the germline V gene are SNHLY and FYNNEI. V lost 6 bases, J lost 4 bases, and 11 bases stayed unmatched.

The V call is TRBV20-1, the J call TRBJ2-7, with D possibly being TRBD2 (5 bases). The V and J ends lost 0 bases and 0 bases respectively, with 12 bases between them. The CDR3 loop spans 15 amino acids. Germline-derived CDR1 and CDR2 are DFQATT and SNEGSKA (reference sequence). The CDR3 spells CSARELRAVSYEQYF. CDR3 coding DNA: TGCAGTGCTAGAGAGTTGCGGGCGGTCTCCTACGAGCAGTACTTC.

CDR3 loop: CASSDTRFSGNTIYF. DNA of the CDR3: TGTGCCAGCAGTGACACAAGATTCTCTGGAAACACCATATATTTT. J is TRBJ1-3 and V is TRBV2; D gene ambiguous. Per germline, CDR1 SNHLY and CDR2 FYNNEI. This CDR3 is 15 amino acids long. V was clipped by 3 bases and J by 0 bases, with 9 bases between them.